The 28 T cell receptor beta chains listed next were all sequenced from one sample in a study of PD-1 blockade in classical Hodgkin lymphoma (TCRdb year 2020). To prepare the library, the immunoSEQ multiplex PCR assay was applied. The table comes from immuneACCESS by way of TCRdb, which keeps in-frame sequences with V and J called. Part of the clones is missing from these tables; in studies checked, under half for an unresolved V gene and the rest for unknown reasons. The sample data list several thousand clones, and about 86% of these were observed just once. The ten largest make up around 15% of the sample. This sample's time point label indicates: cycle 1 day 1 (C1D1), immediately before nivolumab initiation. Relapse after autologous stem cell transplantation had occurred in all trial patients, and cohorts A, B and C were distinguished by prior brentuximab vedotin exposure. Sequenced material: peripheral blood mononuclear cells (PBMCs), taken at baseline. The receptor source for this set is a human donor with classical Hodgkin lymphoma.

The V and J genes are TRBV7-2 and TRBJ2-2, with a tentative D call TRBD2 (6 bases). Germline loops: CDR1 SGHTA, CDR2 FQGNSA. CDR3 length: 16 residues. V dropped 0 bases and J dropped 2 bases, with 10 bases sitting between them. The CDR3 region has the DNA TGTGCCAGCAGCTTAGCTCAGGACTACAACACCGGGGAGCTGTTTTTT. This gives the protein CASSLAQDYNTGELFF.

The rearrangement links TRBV5-6 to TRBJ2-7; D unclear. The CDR3 covers 15 residues. The germline V gene encodes CDR1 SGHDT and CDR2 YYEEEE. V dropped 2 bases and J dropped 4 bases, with 16 bases sitting between them. CDR3 nucleotide sequence: TGTGCCAGCAGCTTCGGTCTACCGGACGGGTACGAGCAGTACTTC. Its protein product is CASSFGLPDGYEQYF.

V gene TRBV5-4 combines with J gene TRBJ2-3, with 10 bases matching TRBD2. From germline, CDR1 is SGHNT and CDR2 YYREEE (reference sequence). V trimming: 4 bases; J trimming: 2 bases; junction bases outside the gene matches: 10. CDR3 size: 17 residues. The CDR3 sequence: CASSLTSGRDLTDTQYF. The CDR3 DNA reads as TGTGCCAGCAGCCTGACCAGCGGGAGGGACCTCACAGATACGCAGTATTTT.

As regards this clone: A read error may account for a junction end that differs from germline. The chain couples TRBV7-9 to TRBJ1-1, with TRBD1 matching 10 bases. The CDR3 contains 15 residues. CDR1 and CDR2 (germline): SEHNR, FQNEAQ (reference sequence). In DNA, the CDR3 is TGTGCCAGCAGCTTTTACCCTGACAGGGGGCTTGAAACTTTCTTT. It specifies CASSFYPDRGLETFF. Together with reference TRBV7-9 and TRBJ1-1, the CDR3 gives the full variable domain: DTGVSQNPRHKITKRGQNVTFRCDPISEHNRLYWYRQTLGQGPEFLTYFQNEAQLEKSRLLSDRFSAERPKGSFSTLEIQRTEQGDSAMYLCASSFYPDRGLETFFGQGTRLTVV.

This clone has a handful of counts. V gene TRBV18 combines with J gene TRBJ2-2, with D perhaps assigned TRBD1 or TRBD2 (5 bases each). Germline V CDR1 and CDR2: KGHSH, LQKENI. With 3 bases removed from V and 8 bases from J, the gap between germline ends came to 16 bases. The CDR3 consists of 15 residues. The CDR3 DNA is TGTGCCAGCTCACCCCGGGACGACGGTTCGGGGGAGCTGTTTTTT. Encoded protein: CASSPRDDGSGELFF.

This clone occurred once. This chain links TRBV7-3 with TRBJ2-1, with 11 bases lining up with TRBD2. The CDR3 has 17 residues. CDR1 is SGHTA, CDR2 FQGTGA, per germline. V was pared by 5 bases and J by 4 bases, with 10 bases of the junction left unmatched. This CDR3 is CASSPYSRTSGYNEQFF. As DNA, the CDR3 is TGTGCCAGCAGCCCATATTCGAGGACTAGCGGGTACAATGAGCAGTTCTTC.

A note on this clone: In the same sample, other DNA sequences code for this CDR3. The chain carries TRBV18 and TRBJ2-5; D call uncertain. CDR3 size: 11 residues. The V gene lost 5 bases and the J gene lost 5 bases, with 6 bases spanning the gap. CDR1 is KGHSH, CDR2 LQKENI, per germline. DNA for the CDR3: TGTGCCAGCTCAGATCAGGAGACCCAGTACTTC. The encoded protein is CASSDQETQYF.

V and J are TRBV9 and TRBJ2-4; 9 bases align to TRBD2. Trimming removed 2 bases from V and 1 base from J; junction bases left unmatched: 7. Per germline, CDR1 SGDLS and CDR2 YYNGEE. The CDR3 sequence is 17 residues long. Here the CDR3 DNA reads TGTGCCAGCAGCGTTAGCGGGAGTGTAGCCGCCAAAAACATTCAGTACTTC. Translation gives CASSVSGSVAAKNIQYF.

The chain employs TRBV6-5 and TRBJ1-2, with D possibly matching TRBD1 (6 bases). Trimming took off 6 bases at V and 5 bases at J, with 13 bases between the two ends. CDR3 length: 13 amino acids. CDR1 is MNHEY and CDR2 is SVGAGI in the germline V gene. DNA for the CDR3: TGTGCCAGCAGGGCAGGGGTCGGGTATGGCTACACCTTC. It codes for CASRAGVGYGYTF.

V usage is TRBV5-6 and J usage is TRBJ2-7; the match to TRBD1 covers 7 bases. V was pared by 2 bases and J by 2 bases, with 4 bases of the junction left unmatched. The CDR3 spans 14 residues. Germline V CDR1 and CDR2: SGHDT, YYEEEE. This CDR3 reads CASSFRDSPYEQYF. For the CDR3, the DNA is TGTGCCAGCAGCTTCCGGGACAGTCCCTACGAGCAGTACTTC.

The chain combines TRBV6-1 with TRBJ2-4; D is possibly TRBD1 or TRBD2 (5 bases each). CDR3 length: 11 amino acids. Germline CDR1 is MNHNS and CDR2 is SASEGT. Trimming shortened V by 7 bases and J by 8 bases, and 9 bases separated the two germline ends. CDR3 region: CASTLGDIQYF. CDR3 coding DNA: TGTGCCAGCACCCTGGGGGACATTCAGTACTTC.

The gene calls are TRBV5-6 and TRBJ2-1; D is perhaps TRBD1 or TRBD2 (5 bases each). V shed 4 bases and J shed 2 bases, with 10 bases lying between them. In germline, CDR1 is SGHDT, CDR2 YYEEEE. The CDR3 covers 14 residues. CDR3 sequence (DNA): TGTGCCAGCAGCACGGGACGGGCCTACAATGAGCAGTTCTTC. Its translation is CASSTGRAYNEQFF.

The chain couples TRBV7-2 to TRBJ1-4, with D possibly being TRBD1 (6 bases). This CDR3 is built from 13 residues. Germline loops: CDR1 SGHTA, CDR2 FQGNSA. V dropped 5 bases and J dropped 10 bases, with 14 bases sitting between them. The CDR3 protein is CASSPRQAGKLFF. CDR3 coding DNA: TGTGCCAGCAGCCCACGACAGGCCGGAAAACTGTTTTTT.

The chain joins TRBV19 to TRBJ1-4; the match to TRBD1 covers 8 bases. There are 13 residues in the CDR3. Losses at the gene ends were 4 bases for V and 8 bases for J; bases not matched to a gene: 3. Germline V lookup: CDR1 LNHDA, CDR2 SQIVND (reference sequence). The CDR3 region has the DNA TGTGCCAGTAGTAACCGGGACAGGGAAAAACTGTTTTTT. Translating gives CASSNRDREKLFF.

V and J are TRBV30 and TRBJ2-7; D is uncertain. The germline CDR1 and CDR2 sequences are GTSNPN and SVGIG (reference sequence). Trimming took 5 bases from V and 4 from J, leaving 18 bases between them. The CDR3 spans 14 residues. The CDR3: CAWDIYGRGYEQYF. CDR3 bases: TGTGCCTGGGATATATATGGCCGTGGGTACGAGCAGTACTTC.

The chain recombines TRBV19 with TRBJ2-1, with D perhaps matching TRBD2 (5 bases). Germline lookup yields CDR1 LNHDA and CDR2 SQIVND (reference sequence). V was shortened by 1 base and J by 9 bases, with 10 bases between the two germline ends. CDR3 length: 13 amino acids. The CDR3 region is CASSIALGSEQFF. As DNA, the CDR3 is TGTGCCAGTAGTATAGCCCTAGGGAGTGAGCAGTTCTTC.

CDR3 sequence: CASSQDRPASGANVLTF. The CDR3 nucleotides read TGTGCCAGCAGTCAGGACAGGCCCGCCTCTGGGGCCAACGTCCTGACTTTC. J is TRBJ2-6 and V is TRBV27, with 7 bases matching TRBD1. The CDR3 is 17 amino acids. Germline assignment: CDR1 MNHEY and CDR2 SMNVEV (reference sequence). The V segment lost 5 bases and the J segment 0 bases; nucleotides outside the gene matches: 7. The full variable domain, in which reference TRBV27 and TRBJ2-6 provide the parts outside the CDR3, is EAQVTQNPRYLITVTGKKLTVTCSQNMNHEYMSWYRQDPGLGLRQIYYSMNVEVTDKGDVPEGYKVSRKEKRNFPLILESPSPNQTSLYFCASSQDRPASGANVLTFGAGSRLTVL.

The chain joins TRBV14 to TRBJ2-3, with D possibly matching TRBD2 (5 bases). The CDR3 loop spans 17 amino acids. Trimming shortened V by 1 base and J by 2 bases, and 16 bases separated the two germline ends. Looked up from germline, CDR1 is SGHDN and CDR2 is FVKESK. CDR3 sequence: CASSQVDPSLATDTQYF. In nucleotides, the CDR3 is TGTGCCAGCAGCCAAGTGGACCCCAGCCTAGCCACAGATACGCAGTATTTT. Drawing the rest from reference TRBV14 and TRBJ2-3, the complete variable domain is EAGVTQFPSHSVIEKGQTVTLRCDPISGHDNLYWYRRVMGKEIKFLLHFVKESKQDESGMPNNRFLAERTGGTYSTLKVQPAELEDSGVYFCASSQVDPSLATDTQYFGPGTRLTVL.

This chain joins TRBV7-9 and TRBJ2-5; maybe TRBD2 (7 bases). Deletions cut 6 bases from V and 5 bases from J, with 16 bases between. The CDR3 contains 14 residues. The germline CDR1 and CDR2 sequences are SEHNR and FQNEAQ (reference sequence). The DNA for the CDR3 is TGTGCCAGCAGTTCAGGACTAGGGGGGGAGACCCAGTACTTC. Translated: CASSSGLGGETQYF.

The table lists this clone with a few counts. The chain recombines TRBV20-1 with TRBJ1-2, with unresolved D. Germline loops: CDR1 DFQATT, CDR2 SNEGSKA (reference sequence). Trimming took 6 bases from V and 11 from J, leaving 10 bases between them. The CDR3 extends over 9 amino acids. The CDR3: CSAHVWYTF. The CDR3 nucleotides read TGCAGTGCCCACGTCTGGTACACCTTC.

The V and J genes are TRBV12-2 and TRBJ2-5; the D call in the table, TRBD2, was not verified against the DNA. TRBV12-2 is described as a pseudogene. The CDR3 spans 17 residues. DNA for the CDR3: TGTGCAAGTCGCTCCCTTTTACTAGCGGGATTGAGAGAGACCCAGTACTTC. Protein product: CASRSLLLAGLRETQYF.

This clone was seen just once. This chain links TRBV28 with TRBJ2-3; 7 positions agree with TRBD1. The CDR3 contains 13 residues. CDR1 MDHEN and CDR2 SYDVKM come from the germline V gene. V gave up 8 bases and J gave up 1 base; unmatched junction bases: 3. The CDR3 nucleotides read TGTGCCAGCGTCACAGGGGGCACAGATACGCAGTATTTT. Translated, it gives CASVTGGTDTQYF.

The rearrangement uses TRBV19 and TRBJ2-5; D is undetermined. The V gene's germline CDR1 is LNHDA and CDR2 SQIVND (reference sequence). The CDR3 runs 11 residues. With 2 bases removed from V and 5 bases from J, the gap between germline ends came to 3 bases. CDR3 loop: CASSISETQYF. CDR3 bases: TGTGCCAGTAGTATATCTGAGACCCAGTACTTC.

The chain is built from TRBV10-3 and TRBJ2-3, with no clear D. Trimming cost V 2 bases and J 4 bases, with 4 bases left between them. Germline V lookup: CDR1 ENHRY, CDR2 SYGVKD. This CDR3 region has 12 residues. The CDR3 spells CAISETADTQYF. CDR3 in DNA: TGTGCCATCAGTGAGACAGCAGATACGCAGTATTTT.

The chain recombines TRBV5-4 with TRBJ1-1; tentatively, D is TRBD1 (5 bases). CDR1 is SGHNT, CDR2 YYREEE, per germline (reference sequence). Trimming removed 1 base at V and 3 bases at J, with 7 bases between. The CDR3 length is 13 residues. CDR3 sequence reads: CASSLTGYTEAFF. The CDR3 DNA is TGTGCCAGCAGCTTGACAGGCTACACTGAAGCTTTCTTT. The full variable domain, rest sourced from reference TRBV5-4 and TRBJ1-1, is ETGVTQSPTHLIKTRGQQVTLRCSSQSGHNTVSWYQQALGQGPQFIFQYYREEENGRGNFPPRFSGLQFPNYSSELNVNALELDDSALYLCASSLTGYTEAFFGQGTRLTVV.

V usage is TRBV27 and J usage is TRBJ2-1, with 12 bases matching TRBD2. V lost 7 bases to trimming and J lost 9 bases; unmatched junction nucleotides: 10. CDR1 MNHEY and CDR2 SMNVEV come from the germline V gene (reference sequence). The CDR3 totals 15 residues. CDR3 DNA: TGTGCCAGCAAACTCGGACTAGCGGGACGCAGTGAGCAGTTCTTC. Amino acid sequence: CASKLGLAGRSEQFF.

This clone came up a few times. This rearrangement joins TRBV7-9 to TRBJ1-5; D unclear. The CDR3 extends over 12 amino acids. Trimming left V 5 bases short and J 9 bases short, with 11 bases between. The germline gives CDR1 SEHNR, CDR2 FQNEAQ (reference sequence). The CDR3 DNA reads TGTGCCAGCAGCCAGGTCTTGTCGCCCCAGCATTTT. Its translation is CASSQVLSPQHF.

This rearrangement joins TRBV19 to TRBJ2-1; maybe TRBD1 (6 bases). The CDR3 covers 14 residues. V lost 7 bases and J 8 bases, leaving 18 bases between the germline ends. CDR1 is LNHDA and CDR2 is SQIVND in the germline V gene (reference sequence). The CDR3: CASKLMWGHDEQFF. The DNA for the CDR3 is TGTGCCAGTAAGTTGATGTGGGGACACGATGAGCAGTTCTTC.